These T cell receptor beta chains were read from a single sample in a study of shared T cell receptors in the human thymus. Only in-frame clones appear in the TCRdb table, and some are missing; sequencing was by immunoSEQ multiplex PCR. The sample lists approximately 730,000 clones; approximately 85% were seen once. This sample was also put to use in a study of human thymus T cells.

The sequenced material came from thymocytes. These TCRs come from a girl in the first two years of life with a congenital heart defect. Both conserved end residues are part of each CDR3. The D gene is left open where the match is weak. Clone sizes are given selectively: once, few, many, or a class where the clone is expanded.

V,J,D,size,DNA,CDR3
TRBV5-1,TRBJ1-5,TRBD1,-,TGCGCCAGCAGCTTGGCCCCGTCGGACAGGAACTATCAGCCCCAGCATTTT,CASSLAPSDRNYQPQHF
TRBV6-5,TRBJ1-5,-,-,TGTGCCAGCAGTTACCGGAGGGAGAATCAGCCCCAGCATTTT,CASSYRRENQPQHF
TRBV19,TRBJ2-7,TRBD1,few,TGTGCCAGTAGTATAGCTCGGGACAGAAACTACGAGCAGTACTTC,CASSIARDRNYEQYF
TRBV27,TRBJ1-2,-,-,TGTGCCAGCAGTTTCAAGCCATATGAGTATGGCTACACCTTC,CASSFKPYEYGYTF
TRBV6-5,TRBJ2-7,-,-,TGTGCCAGCAGTCCAGGTAGGACAGCTCAAGGCGAGCAGTACTTC,CASSPGRTAQGEQYF
TRBV7-8,TRBJ1-2,TRBD1,few,TGTGCCAGCAGCGTGACTCCCAGGACAGGACTCAACTATGGCTACACCTTC,CASSVTPRTGLNYGYTF
TRBV5-6,TRBJ2-3,-,-,TGTGCCAGCAGCCTGGGGCGGGCGGGAACAGGAGATACGCAGTATTTT,CASSLGRAGTGDTQYF
TRBV7-9,TRBJ1-1,-,-,TGTGCCAGCACCCTCGTCTGGGACGGGACAACGAACACTGAAGCTTTCTTT,CASTLVWDGTTNTEAFF
TRBV18,TRBJ1-2,TRBD1,few,TGTGCCAGCTCACCATTGGCAGGGGGCGTTCCTCCGTCCGCCCGACCTCCTGGCTACACCTTC,CASSPLAGGVPPSARPPGYTF
TRBV9,TRBJ2-2,TRBD1,-,TGTGCCAGCAGCGTAGAGGACAGGGGGTTTCTATCCCCGAACACCGGGGAGCTGTTTTTT,CASSVEDRGFLSPNTGELFF
TRBV21-1,TRBJ1-5,-,-,TGTGCCAGCAGCCCTGAGGGCGGATATGATCAGCCCCAGCATTTT,CASSPEGGYDQPQHF
TRBV25-1,TRBJ1-1,-,-,TGTGCCAGCAGTGAATGTCGGGAGAGGACTGAAGCTTTCTTT,CASSECRERTEAFF
TRBV5-1,TRBJ2-1,-,-,TGCGCCAGCAGCTTGGAGGAGGGAAGCTCCTACAATGAGCAGTTCTTC,CASSLEEGSSYNEQFF
TRBV5-4,TRBJ2-7,TRBD1,-,TGTGCCAGCAGCCCCGGACAGGACTCCTACGAGCAGTACTTC,CASSPGQDSYEQYF
TRBV6-5,TRBJ1-1,-,-,TGTGCCAGCAGTCTTGGGGGCTTGAACACTGAAGCTTTCTTT,CASSLGGLNTEAFF
TRBV19,TRBJ1-5,-,-,TGTGCCAGTAGCGTAGGCAATCAGCCCCAGCATTTT,CASSVGNQPQHF
TRBV13,TRBJ2-7,TRBD2,-,TGTGCCAGCAGCCTCGGCCCGGGGGGAAATACGCAGTCCCAAAGCTCCTACGAGCAGTACTTC,CASSLGPGGNTQSQSSYEQYF
TRBV7-4,TRBJ2-3,TRBD1,-,TGTGCCAGCAGCTTACGGACCAAACGGACAGGGACTGATTACACAGATACGCAGTATTTT,CASSLRTKRTGTDYTDTQYF
TRBV15,TRBJ1-5,TRBD1,few,TGTGCCACCAGCGAAGGACAGGGGATCGATCAGCCCCAGCATTTT,CATSEGQGIDQPQHF
TRBV5-5,TRBJ2-1,-,-,TGTGCCAGCAGCTTAGGCGGGGGCCCTTACAATGAGCAGTTCTTC,CASSLGGGPYNEQFF
TRBV7-9,TRBJ1-6,TRBD1,-,TGTGCCAGCAGCTTTGAACCGGGACAGGGTTGTTCACCCCTCCACTTT,CASSFEPGQGCSPLHF
TRBV6-1,TRBJ2-7,TRBD1,-,TGTGCCAGCAAACTAGACAGGGACACTTCCTACGAGCAGTACTTC,CASKLDRDTSYEQYF
TRBV5-4,TRBJ2-7,-,-,TGTGCCAGCAGCATGTGGAGGGGTGAGGTCTACGAGCAGTACTTC,CASSMWRGEVYEQYF
TRBV7-9,TRBJ2-3,TRBD2,-,TGTGCCAGCAGCACATCCGGGACTAGCGGGGGTTACACAGATACGCAGTATTTT,CASSTSGTSGGYTDTQYF
TRBV5-1,TRBJ2-1,TRBD2,-,TGCGCCAGCAACCCCGGACGGGGGGAAGATTACGATGAGCAGTTCTTC,CASNPGRGEDYDEQFF
TRBV5-1,TRBJ1-2,TRBD1,-,TGCGCCAGCAGCTTGTGGGCGCCCGGGACAGGGTTTGGCTATGGCTACACCTTC,CASSLWAPGTGFGYGYTF
TRBV15,TRBJ1-2,-,-,TGTGCCACCAGCAGAGACGGGAAGGCAGACTTTTCTAACTATGGCTACACCTTC,CATSRDGKADFSNYGYTF
TRBV2,TRBJ2-7,TRBD1,-,TGTGCCAGCAGTGAACCGCTGGACAGGGGGCAATTGGACGAGCAGTACTTC,CASSEPLDRGQLDEQYF
TRBV19,TRBJ2-7,TRBD1,-,TGTGCCAGTAGCCCGGGACAGGGGGACGAGCAGTACTTC,CASSPGQGDEQYF
TRBV28,TRBJ1-3,TRBD1,-,TGTGCCAGCAGTTTAGGCTTCAGGGGGGTCTTCTCTGGAAACACCATATATTTT,CASSLGFRGVFSGNTIYF
TRBV6-6,TRBJ1-1,TRBD1,-,TGTGCCAGCAGATCACCGACAGGGATTTTCGCTGAAGCTTTCTTT,CASRSPTGIFAEAFF
TRBV2,TRBJ1-6,-,-,TGTGCCAGCAGACGCCGACAGGACCTATCACCCCTCCACTTT,CASRRRQDLSPLHF
TRBV28,TRBJ1-5,-,-,TGTGCCAGCAGTTTCCCCAATCGCGCGTTTAGAGGGTCTGATAGCAATCAGCCCCAGCATTTT,CASSFPNRAFRGSDSNQPQHF
TRBV9,TRBJ1-2,TRBD1,-,TGTGCCAGCAGCGCGCCCACCGGGACAGGGGACTTCAACTATGGCTACACCTTC,CASSAPTGTGDFNYGYTF
TRBV4-1,TRBJ1-2,TRBD1,-,TGCGCCAGCAGCCCCAGTAGGGACAGGGGGGCTAACTATGGCTACACCTTC,CASSPSRDRGANYGYTF
TRBV27,TRBJ2-7,-,-,TGTGCCAGCAGTTTATCGATAAAAGGAGTAACCTACGAGCAGTACTTC,CASSLSIKGVTYEQYF
TRBV14,TRBJ2-1,-,-,TGTGCCAGCAGCCACGAAAAAAAACGGGAGCAGGCCAACTACAATGAGCAGTTCTTC,CASSHEKKREQANYNEQFF
TRBV7-6,TRBJ1-2,-,-,TGTGCCAGCAGTCCGGGCGGGAGACAACCTAACTATGGCTACACCTTC,CASSPGGRQPNYGYTF
TRBV5-6,TRBJ2-5,TRBD2,-,TGTGCCAGCAGCACAGGGTCTCAGCGGGGGGGCAAGGAGACCCAGTACTTC,CASSTGSQRGGKETQYF
TRBV11-2,TRBJ1-1,TRBD1,-,TGTGCCAGCAGCTTAGATTGGTTTTGGACAGGGAGGAACACTGAAGCTTTCTTT,CASSLDWFWTGRNTEAFF
TRBV28,TRBJ1-2,-,-,TGTGCCAGCACAATCCTCAACAGGGTTGGCTACACCTTC,CASTILNRVGYTF
TRBV5-6,TRBJ1-1,-,-,TGTGCCAGCAGCCGGGGGGGCAGGGAGAACACTGAAGCTTTCTTT,CASSRGGRENTEAFF
TRBV19,TRBJ2-5,TRBD1,-,TGTGCCAGTAGTACCCGGACAGGGTCCCTTGAGACCCAGTACTTC,CASSTRTGSLETQYF
TRBV28,TRBJ1-6,-,-,TGTGCCAGCAGTTTATCTATCTCCGGAGGGCCCCTCCACTTT,CASSLSISGGPLHF
TRBV9,TRBJ2-7,-,-,TGTGCCAGCAGCCCAGACAGGTTATCCCTCTCCTACGAGCAGTACTTC,CASSPDRLSLSYEQYF
TRBV18,TRBJ1-6,TRBD1,-,TGTGCCAGCTCACCGGGGACAGGGGATTCTTGGCTGGCACCCCTCCACTTT,CASSPGTGDSWLAPLHF
TRBV5-1,TRBJ2-1,TRBD2,-,TGCGCCAGCAGCTTGACAGCGGGGCCCTTCGTGCAGTGGTTCTTC,CASSLTAGPFVQWFF